This T cell receptor beta chain appears in the sequencing data of a study of T-cell reconstitution after alpha-beta-depleted transplantation in children. Construction of the TCRbeta library involved unique molecular identifiers. TCRdb ran MiXCR on the PCR reads and lists one entry per CDR3 protein. The sample carries a few hundred thousand distinct CDR3 sequences, over 20% recorded once. The CDR3 loop spans 15 amino acids. The V gene's germline CDR1 is MGHDK and CDR2 SYGVNS. The V end was cut by 8 bases, the J end by 0 bases, with 17 bases between. V usage is TRBV25-1 and J usage is TRBJ2-7; D gene unclear. The TCR originated in a human donor who donated a stem cell graft to a child with acute myeloid leukemia. Sequenced here: PBMCs from the stem cell graft donor, sampled from the stem cell graft. CDR3 nucleotide sequence: TGTGCCAGCCCCTATCGTCCGATCAGCTCCTACGAGCAGTACTTC. This translates into CASPYRPISSYEQYF.